The 22 T cell receptor beta chains reported below all come from one sample, sequenced in a study of shared clonotypes between healthy human individuals. Measured with immunoSEQ multiplex PCR; TCRdb has only the in-frame clones, and not every one. This table has approximately 2.5 million clones, around nine tenths appearing once. The sequencing input was naive CD4+ T cells sorted from blood. The sample's subset: CD45RA+ positively selected. These receptor sequences come from a man in his late teens or twenties in good health.

About this clone: Other DNA sequences within the sample encode an identical CDR3. V and J are TRBV7-8 and TRBJ2-7, with TRBD2 matching 10 bases. J lost 5 bases, V lost 3 bases, and 10 bases had no gene match. This CDR3 is 16 amino acids long. Germline CDR1 is SGHVS and CDR2 is FQNEAQ. CDR3 loop: CASSLGAGGPFHEQYF. The CDR3 nucleotides read TGTGCCAGCAGCTTGGGAGCGGGAGGGCCCTTCCACGAGCAGTACTTC.

The chain couples TRBV6-5 to TRBJ2-7; no clear D. The germline V and J ends were trimmed by 10 bases and 1 base, with 14 bases remaining between them. There are 13 residues in the CDR3. Germline CDR1 reads MNHEY; CDR2 reads SVGAGI. For the CDR3, the DNA is TGTGCCACTAACCGGGCTGGGTCCTACGAGCAGTACTTC. It codes for CATNRAGSYEQYF.

V usage is TRBV6-6 and J usage is TRBJ2-3, with 8 bases lining up with TRBD2. The CDR3 covers 14 residues. With V trimmed by 8 bases and J by 6 bases, 10 bases remained unmatched. Germline loops: CDR1 MNHNY, CDR2 SVGAGI (reference sequence). CDR3 in DNA: TGTGCCAGCCGGGAGGGTGGGGCAAAGGATACGCAGTATTTT. The encoded protein is CASREGGAKDTQYF.

The chain links TRBV7-9 to TRBJ1-1, with 9 positions matching TRBD1. Germline V gives CDR1 SEHNR, CDR2 FQNEAQ (reference sequence). The CDR3 runs 19 residues. The V segment lost 6 bases and the J segment 6 bases; nucleotides outside the gene matches: 23. CDR3 protein: CASSLTGGIPLFSDAEAFF. The CDR3 nucleotides are TGTGCCAGCAGTCTAACAGGGGGCATCCCTCTCTTTAGTGACGCTGAAGCTTTCTTT.

The chain carries TRBV28 and TRBJ1-6; no definite D call. Germline values: CDR1 MDHEN, CDR2 SYDVKM. The length of the CDR3 is 13 residues. The ends were cut back, 6 bases at V and 8 bases at J, with 11 bases in the middle. The CDR3 sequence: CASRRVLDSPLHF. CDR3 coding DNA: TGTGCCAGCAGACGGGTTCTCGATTCACCCCTCCACTTT. The whole variable domain, filled in from reference TRBV28 and TRBJ1-6, reads DVKVTQSSRYLVKRTGEKVFLECVQDMDHENMFWYRQDPGLGLRLIYFSYDVKMKEKGDIPEGYSVSREKKERFSLILESASTNQTSMYLCASRRVLDSPLHFGNGTRLTVT.

J is TRBJ1-6 and V is TRBV5-5; the match to TRBD1 covers 8 bases. Germline V gene lookup returns CDR1 SGHKS and CDR2 YYEKEE (reference sequence). Losses at the gene ends were 1 base for V and 7 bases for J; bases not matched to a gene: 19. This CDR3 contains 20 residues. DNA for the CDR3: TGTGCCAGCAGCTTGAAGGACAGGGAGCGTATAGGGGGGTCGAATTCACCCCTCCACTTT. Amino acids: CASSLKDRERIGGSNSPLHF.

The chain joins TRBV5-6 to TRBJ1-3; the D gene is possibly TRBD1 (6 bases). The V end was cut by 0 bases, the J end by 2 bases, with 9 bases between. CDR3 length: 15 amino acids. Germline-derived CDR1 and CDR2 are SGHDT and YYEEEE. The CDR3: CASSLAGATGNTIYF. CDR3 sequence (DNA): TGTGCCAGCAGCTTGGCAGGGGCGACTGGAAACACCATATATTTT.

The rearrangement uses TRBV4-1 and TRBJ2-7; D is possibly TRBD1 (6 bases). Germline V gives CDR1 MGHRA, CDR2 YSYEKL. The V gene lost 2 bases and the J gene lost 5 bases, with 10 bases spanning the gap. The CDR3 spans 13 residues. The CDR3 sequence: CASSQNRVHEQYF. CDR3 nucleotides: TGCGCCAGCAGCCAAAACAGGGTACACGAGCAGTACTTC.

The J gene is TRBJ2-1, the V gene TRBV5-6; the match to TRBD2 covers 9 bases. The J segment lost 0 bases and the V segment lost 6 bases, leaving 7 bases of the junction unmatched. This CDR3 is built from 16 residues. Germline CDR1 SGHDT, CDR2 YYEEEE. DNA of the CDR3: TGTGCCAGCACCTACGCGGGGGGGAGCTCCTACAATGAGCAGTTCTTC. It translates to CASTYAGGSSYNEQFF.

There are a few counts of this clone. Other DNA sequences in the same sample also yield this CDR3. The chain joins TRBV5-4 to TRBJ2-2; a weak D match, TRBD2 (5 bases). The germline V and J ends were trimmed by 0 bases and 0 bases, with 6 bases remaining between them. Germline CDR1 SGHNT, CDR2 YYREEE (reference sequence). The CDR3 length is 15 residues. The CDR3 nucleotides read TGTGCCAGCAGCTTGGCCGGGACGAACACCGGGGAGCTGTTTTTT. Its translation: CASSLAGTNTGELFF.

CDR3 nucleotides: TGTGCCTGGACCACTACACGGACTAGCGGGGGATCGAGCTCCTACAATGAGCAGTTCTTC. It codes for CAWTTTRTSGGSSSYNEQFF. The chain combines TRBV30 with TRBJ2-1, with TRBD2 matching 13 bases. CDR1 and CDR2 from the germline V gene are GTSNPN and SVGIG (reference sequence). The CDR3 consists of 20 residues. V trimming: 4 bases; J trimming: 0 bases; junction bases outside the gene matches: 15.

This clone has a single count. The V and J genes are TRBV6-6 and TRBJ2-7; 7 bases fit TRBD2. Germline CDR1 is MNHNY and CDR2 is SVGAGI (reference sequence). CDR3 length: 13 amino acids. V shed 5 bases, J shed 6 bases, and the junction held 7 bases outside the gene matches. CDR3 coding DNA: TGTGCCAGCAGTAGGGGACTACCCGGCGAGCAGTACTTC. Protein product: CASSRGLPGEQYF.

CDR3 sequence reads: CASSLVSDGPYEQYF. The CDR3 DNA reads TGTGCCAGCAGCTTAGTTTCGGACGGACCCTACGAGCAGTACTTC. J is TRBJ2-7 and V is TRBV11-2; D call uncertain. V lost 1 base and J 2 bases, leaving 12 bases between the germline ends. The CDR3 runs 15 residues. The germline gives CDR1 SGHAT, CDR2 FQNNGV.

This chain connects TRBV5-1 to TRBJ2-7; TRBD1 or TRBD2 may be the D gene (5 bases each). CDR3 length equals 15 residues. Between the trimmed V and J ends, which lost 0 bases and 1 base, there was a span of 11 bases. The germline gives CDR1 SGHRS, CDR2 YFSETQ. In DNA, the CDR3 is TGCGCCAGCAGCTTGGACGGGGCAACATCCTACGAGCAGTACTTC. It translates to CASSLDGATSYEQYF.

The CDR3 sequence: CASSEGTSGSTDTQYF. The CDR3 DNA follows: TGTGCCAGCAGTGAGGGGACTAGCGGGAGCACAGATACGCAGTATTTT. The V gene is TRBV25-1, the J gene TRBJ2-3, with 12 bases fitting TRBD2. Germline values: CDR1 MGHDK, CDR2 SYGVNS. The CDR3 sequence is 16 residues long. Losses at the gene ends were 3 bases for V and 0 bases for J; bases not matched to a gene: 1.

The genes are TRBV5-4 and TRBJ2-1; TRBD2 matches 8 bases. Trimming cost V 4 bases and J 5 bases; bases outside gene matches: 14. In germline, CDR1 is SGHNT, CDR2 YYREEE (reference sequence). There are 17 residues in the CDR3. The CDR3 sequence: CASSPSIAGPEDNEQFF. The DNA of the CDR3 is TGTGCCAGCAGCCCATCAATAGCGGGGCCAGAGGACAATGAGCAGTTCTTC.

V gene TRBV6-1 combines with J gene TRBJ1-1; 7 bases fit TRBD1. This CDR3 comprises 17 residues. V lost 4 bases to trimming and J lost 4 bases; unmatched junction nucleotides: 15. Germline CDR1 MNHNS, CDR2 SASEGT. The CDR3 region has the DNA TGTGCCAGCAGTGGTATGAGACAGGGAGTAGGAAGCACTGAAGCTTTCTTT. Translating it yields CASSGMRQGVGSTEAFF.

The V and J genes are TRBV7-9 and TRBJ1-2; TRBD1 agrees at 11 bases. The V gene end was trimmed by 1 base and the J gene end by 8 bases; junction bases not matched to a gene: 9. The CDR3 has 16 amino acids. Germline assignment: CDR1 SEHNR and CDR2 FQNEAQ (reference sequence). The CDR3 bases are TGTGCCAGCAGCTTAGTCGGACAGGGGGCGAGGAGCGGCTACACCTTC. This gives the protein CASSLVGQGARSGYTF.

This clone appeared a few times. The chain carries TRBV7-8 and TRBJ1-5; D unclear. Germline CDR1 is SGHVS and CDR2 is FQNEAQ. The CDR3 runs to 14 residues. The V end was cut by 1 base, the J end by 3 bases, with 7 bases between. The CDR3: CASSLGSINQPQHF. Written as DNA, the CDR3 is TGTGCCAGCAGCTTAGGGTCTATCAATCAGCCCCAGCATTTT.

V is TRBV9 and J is TRBJ2-3; TRBD1 might be the D (7 bases). With 1 base removed from V and 1 base from J, the gap between germline ends came to 25 bases. The germline gives CDR1 SGDLS, CDR2 YYNGEE. This CDR3 spans 20 amino acids. Here the CDR3 reads CASSVTTGTERAFGTDTQYF. As DNA, the CDR3 is TGTGCCAGCAGCGTAACTACCGGGACAGAGCGGGCTTTCGGCACAGATACGCAGTATTTT.

This rearrangement joins TRBV4-1 to TRBJ2-5; 8 bases agree with TRBD2. The CDR3 sequence is 16 residues long. V was clipped by 0 bases and J by 5 bases; unmatched bases: 8. In germline, CDR1 is MGHRA, CDR2 YSYEKL. In DNA, the CDR3 is TGCGCCAGCAGCCAAGATTTCTGGCTAGCGGGCGAGACCCAGTACTTC. Translating gives CASSQDFWLAGETQYF.

The chain is built from TRBV5-6 and TRBJ1-1, with D perhaps TRBD1 (5 bases). V shed 6 bases and J shed 4 bases, with 16 bases lying between them. The CDR3 has 14 residues. Germline CDR1 is SGHDT and CDR2 is YYEEEE. CDR3 nucleotides: TGTGCCAGCACCATGTCGGGGGGAACCACTGAAGCTTTCTTT. It codes for CASTMSGGTTEAFF.